This T cell receptor beta chain was identified during a study of blood T cell repertoires in COVID-19. CDR3 length equals 12 residues. CDR1 and CDR2 from the germline V gene are SGHNT and YYREEE (reference sequence). Trimming removed 0 bases from V and 11 bases from J; junction bases left unmatched: 3. Repertoires were generated with immunoSEQ multiplex PCR, while TCRdb's copy carries only in-frame clones and drops some. The data show hundreds of thousands of clones, 84% seen once. The material sequenced was peripheral blood. The V and J genes are TRBV5-4 and TRBJ1-1; 8 nucleotides line up with TRBD1. This TCR derives from an elderly woman with active or convalescent COVID-19. CDR3 region: CASSLDRGEAFF. The CDR3 DNA is TGTGCCAGCAGCTTGGACAGGGGGGAGGCTTTCTTT. Full variable domain (outside the CDR3, taken from reference TRBV5-4 and TRBJ1-1): ETGVTQSPTHLIKTRGQQVTLRCSSQSGHNTVSWYQQALGQGPQFIFQYYREEENGRGNFPPRFSGLQFPNYSSELNVNALELDDSALYLCASSLDRGEAFFGQGTRLTVV.